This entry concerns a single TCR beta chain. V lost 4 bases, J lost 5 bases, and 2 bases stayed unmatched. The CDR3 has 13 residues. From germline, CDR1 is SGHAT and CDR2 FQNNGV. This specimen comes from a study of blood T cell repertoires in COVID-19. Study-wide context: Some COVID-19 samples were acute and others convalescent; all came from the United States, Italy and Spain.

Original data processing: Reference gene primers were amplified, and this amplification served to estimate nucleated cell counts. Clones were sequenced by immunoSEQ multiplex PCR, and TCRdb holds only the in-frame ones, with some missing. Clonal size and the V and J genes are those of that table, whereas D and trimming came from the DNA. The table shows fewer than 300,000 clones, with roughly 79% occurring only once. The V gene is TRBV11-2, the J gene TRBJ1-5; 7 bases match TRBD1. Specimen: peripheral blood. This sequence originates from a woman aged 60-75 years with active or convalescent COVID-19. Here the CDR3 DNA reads TGTGCCAGCAGCTCCGGACAGGATCAGCCCCAGCATTTT. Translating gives CASSSGQDQPQHF.